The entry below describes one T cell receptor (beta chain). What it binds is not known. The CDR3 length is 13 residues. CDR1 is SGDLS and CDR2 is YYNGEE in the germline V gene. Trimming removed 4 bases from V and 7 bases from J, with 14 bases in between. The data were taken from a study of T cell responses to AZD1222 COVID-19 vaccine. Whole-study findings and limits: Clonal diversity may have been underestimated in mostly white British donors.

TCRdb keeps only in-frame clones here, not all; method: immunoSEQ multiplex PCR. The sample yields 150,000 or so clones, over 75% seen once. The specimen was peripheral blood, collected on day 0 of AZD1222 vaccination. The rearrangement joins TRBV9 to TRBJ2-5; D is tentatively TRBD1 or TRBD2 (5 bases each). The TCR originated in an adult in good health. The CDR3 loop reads CASSTEGGGTQYF. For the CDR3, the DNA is TGTGCCAGCAGCACAGAGGGTGGGGGGACCCAGTACTTC.